The sequence of this T cell receptor (beta chain) was determined in a study of T-cell reconstitution after alpha-beta-depleted transplantation in children. Study-level points and caveats: T-cell counts and diversity at one year post-transplant came mainly from newly produced T cells.

Remarks on this clonotype: Its antigen is still unknown.

V gave up 6 bases and J gave up 2 bases; unmatched junction bases: 11. The CDR3 length is 16 residues. The V gene's germline CDR1 is DFQATT and CDR2 SNEGSKA (reference sequence). Researchers prepared the TCRbeta library using unique molecular identifiers, the study reports. MiXCR was run by TCRdb on the PCR reads, yielding one entry per CDR3 protein. The data show fewer than 550,000 distinct CDR3 sequences, about 16% seen once. The TCR originated in a boy under two years old who had a stem cell transplant for Wiskott-Aldrich syndrome, so the T cells may come from the graft donor. Source: PBMCs, mostly from graft donor cells, taken 360 days after TCRalphabeta/CD19-depleted stem cell transplant. The rearrangement links TRBV20-1 to TRBJ2-1, with TRBD2 matching 9 bases. The CDR3 DNA sequence: TGCAGTGCCACGGAGGGGGCGGGAGGGCCCTACAATGAGCAGTTCTTC. As protein: CSATEGAGGPYNEQFF.